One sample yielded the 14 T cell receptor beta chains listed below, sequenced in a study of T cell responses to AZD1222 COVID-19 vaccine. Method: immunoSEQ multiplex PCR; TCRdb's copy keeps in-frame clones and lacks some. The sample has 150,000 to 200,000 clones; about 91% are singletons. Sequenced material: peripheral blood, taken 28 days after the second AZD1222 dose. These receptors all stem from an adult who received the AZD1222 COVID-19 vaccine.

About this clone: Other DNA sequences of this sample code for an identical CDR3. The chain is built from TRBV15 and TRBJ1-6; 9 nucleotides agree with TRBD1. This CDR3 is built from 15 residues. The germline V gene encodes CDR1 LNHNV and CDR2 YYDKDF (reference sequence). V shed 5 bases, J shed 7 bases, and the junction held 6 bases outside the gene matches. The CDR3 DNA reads TGTGCCACCAGCCGTACCGGGACAGGGAATTCACCCCTCCACTTT. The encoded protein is CATSRTGTGNSPLHF. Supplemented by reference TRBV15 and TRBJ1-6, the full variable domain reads DAMVIQNPRYQVTQFGKPVTLSCSQTLNHNVMYWYQQKSSQAPKLLFHYYDKDFNNEADTPDNFQSRRPNTSFCFLDIRSPGLGDTAMYLCATSRTGTGNSPLHFGNGTRLTVT.

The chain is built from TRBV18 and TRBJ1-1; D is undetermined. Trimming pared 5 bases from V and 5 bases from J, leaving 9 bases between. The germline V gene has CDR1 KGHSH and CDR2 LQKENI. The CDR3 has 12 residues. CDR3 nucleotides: TGTGCCAGCTCAAGTATTTCGACTGAAGCTTTCTTT. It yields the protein CASSSISTEAFF.

CDR3 sequence: CASSYSGLNTEAFF. For the CDR3, the DNA is TGTGCCAGCAGTTACAGTGGATTGAACACTGAAGCTTTCTTT. V and J are TRBV6-5 and TRBJ1-1, with D hard to call. Germline CDR1 MNHEY, CDR2 SVGAGI. The CDR3 has 14 residues. The germline V and J ends were trimmed by 2 bases and 0 bases, with 7 bases remaining between them.

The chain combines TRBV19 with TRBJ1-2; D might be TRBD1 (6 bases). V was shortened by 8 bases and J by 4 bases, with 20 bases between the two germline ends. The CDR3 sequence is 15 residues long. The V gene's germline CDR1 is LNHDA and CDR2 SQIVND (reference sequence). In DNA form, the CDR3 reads TGTGCCAGTCGGAGGCGTGGGGGCGTGGGCTATGGCTACACCTTC. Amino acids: CASRRRGGVGYGYTF.

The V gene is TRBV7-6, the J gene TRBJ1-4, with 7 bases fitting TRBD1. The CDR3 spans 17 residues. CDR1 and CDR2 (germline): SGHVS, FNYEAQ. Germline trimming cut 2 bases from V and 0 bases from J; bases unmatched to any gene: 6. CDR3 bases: TGTGCCAGCAGCTTAACGACAGGGAGAGCAACTAATGAAAAACTGTTTTTT. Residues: CASSLTTGRATNEKLFF. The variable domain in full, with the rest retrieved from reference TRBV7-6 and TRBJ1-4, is GAGVSQSPRYKVTKRGQDVALRCDPISGHVSLYWYRQALGQGPEFLTYFNYEAQQDKSGLPNDRFSAERPEGSISTLTIQRTEQRDSAMYRCASSLTTGRATNEKLFFGSGTQLSVL.

The CDR3 nucleotides are TGTGCCAGCAGCTCCTTGTACTATGGCTACACCTTC. It encodes CASSSLYYGYTF. The rearrangement joins TRBV12-3 or TRBV12-4 to TRBJ1-2; D remains unclear. The CDR3 sequence is 12 residues long. The germline V and J ends were trimmed by 6 bases and 3 bases, with 8 bases remaining between them.

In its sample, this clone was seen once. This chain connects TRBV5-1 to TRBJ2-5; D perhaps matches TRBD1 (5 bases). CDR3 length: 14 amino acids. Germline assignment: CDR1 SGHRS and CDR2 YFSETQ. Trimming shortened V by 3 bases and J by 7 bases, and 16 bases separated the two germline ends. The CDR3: CASSSIGVPGTQYF. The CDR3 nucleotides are TGCGCCAGCAGCTCGATAGGGGTCCCGGGGACCCAGTACTTC.

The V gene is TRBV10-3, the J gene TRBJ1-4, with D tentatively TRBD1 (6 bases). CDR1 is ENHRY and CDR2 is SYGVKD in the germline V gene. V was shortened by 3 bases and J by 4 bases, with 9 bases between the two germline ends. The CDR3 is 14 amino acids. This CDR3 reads CAISDPRGNEKLFF. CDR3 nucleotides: TGTGCCATCAGTGATCCCAGGGGTAATGAAAAACTGTTTTTT.

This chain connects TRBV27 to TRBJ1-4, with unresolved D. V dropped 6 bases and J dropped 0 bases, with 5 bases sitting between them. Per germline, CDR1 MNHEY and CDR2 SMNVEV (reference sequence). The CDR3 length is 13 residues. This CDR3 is CASSRATNEKLFF. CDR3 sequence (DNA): TGTGCCAGCAGCCGTGCAACTAATGAAAAACTGTTTTTT.

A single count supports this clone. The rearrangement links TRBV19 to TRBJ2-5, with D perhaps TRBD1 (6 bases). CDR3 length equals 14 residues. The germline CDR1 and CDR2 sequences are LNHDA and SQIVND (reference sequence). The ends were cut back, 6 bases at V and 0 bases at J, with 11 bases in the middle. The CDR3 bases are TGTGCCAGTAGCCCCGACAGGTACCAAGAGACCCAGTACTTC. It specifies CASSPDRYQETQYF.

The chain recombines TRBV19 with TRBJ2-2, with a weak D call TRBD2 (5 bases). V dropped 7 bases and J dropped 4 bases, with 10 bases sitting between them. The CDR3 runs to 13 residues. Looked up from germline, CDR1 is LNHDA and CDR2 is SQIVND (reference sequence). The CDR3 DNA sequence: TGTGCCAGTACCGACGGAGGCACCGGGGAGCTGTTTTTT. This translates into CASTDGGTGELFF.

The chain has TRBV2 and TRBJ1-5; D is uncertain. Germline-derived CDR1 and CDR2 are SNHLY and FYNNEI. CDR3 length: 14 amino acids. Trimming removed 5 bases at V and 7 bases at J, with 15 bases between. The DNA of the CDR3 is TGTGCCAGCAGTCAATCTGGTCAACGGCAGCCCCAGCATTTT. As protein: CASSQSGQRQPQHF.

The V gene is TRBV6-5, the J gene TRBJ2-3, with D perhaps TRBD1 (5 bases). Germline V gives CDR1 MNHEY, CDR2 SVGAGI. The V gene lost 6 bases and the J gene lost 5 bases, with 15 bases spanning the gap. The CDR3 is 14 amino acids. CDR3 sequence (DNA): TGTGCCAGCAGGTCCAGGGAATGGGTAGATACGCAGTATTTT. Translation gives CASRSREWVDTQYF.

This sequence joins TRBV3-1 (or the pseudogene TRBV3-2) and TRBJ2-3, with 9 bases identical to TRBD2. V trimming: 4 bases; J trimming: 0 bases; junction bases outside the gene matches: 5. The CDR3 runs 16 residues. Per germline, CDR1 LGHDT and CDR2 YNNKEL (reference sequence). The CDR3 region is CASSLRTSASTDTQYF. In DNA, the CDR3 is TGTGCCAGCAGCCTTCGGACTAGCGCCAGCACAGATACGCAGTATTTT.